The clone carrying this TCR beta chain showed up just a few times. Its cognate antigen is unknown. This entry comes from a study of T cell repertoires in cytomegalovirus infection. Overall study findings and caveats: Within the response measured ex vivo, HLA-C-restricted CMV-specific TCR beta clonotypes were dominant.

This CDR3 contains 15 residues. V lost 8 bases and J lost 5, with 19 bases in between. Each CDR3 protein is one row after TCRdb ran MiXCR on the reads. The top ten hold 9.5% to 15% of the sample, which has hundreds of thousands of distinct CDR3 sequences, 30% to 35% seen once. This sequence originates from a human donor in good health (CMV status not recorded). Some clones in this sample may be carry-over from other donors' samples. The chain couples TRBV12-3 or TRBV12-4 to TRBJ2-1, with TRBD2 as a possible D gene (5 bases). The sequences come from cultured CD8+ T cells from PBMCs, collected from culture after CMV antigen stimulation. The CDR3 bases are TGTGCCAGCGCCTATAGCAGCGGCTGGAACAATGAGCAGTTCTTC. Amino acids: CASAYSSGWNNEQFF.